This T cell receptor beta chain was captured in a study of blood T cell repertoires in COVID-19. Across the study: In each case, the material was cDNA or gDNA derived from T cells, B-cell-depleted T cells, or PBMCs.

In the authors' workflow: Scientists estimated how many nucleated cells there were by amplifying reference gene primers. The protocol was immunoSEQ multiplex PCR, while the TCRdb copy is restricted to in-frame clones and leaves out a portion. The D gene and trimming were derived from the DNA, and the V and J assignments and clone size from that table. The table includes approximately 110,000 clones, around 76% detected once. V lost 0 bases, J lost 0 bases, and 5 bases lay in between. The CDR3 extends over 15 amino acids. CDR1 is MNHEY, CDR2 SVGAGI, per germline. The specimen sequenced was peripheral blood. The chain joins TRBV6-5 to TRBJ1-4; D is ambiguous. The TCR comes from an older woman with acute or convalescent COVID-19. As DNA, the CDR3 is TGTGCCAGCAGTTACTCTCGTGCAACTAATGAAAAACTGTTTTTT. This codes for CASSYSRATNEKLFF.